Below, 30 T cell receptor beta chains from the same sample are listed, as sequenced in a study of radiation and T cells in renal cell carcinoma. Stated time point: baseline pretreatment blood. Treatment meaning: 15 Gy SBRT to primary tumor, nephrectomy 4 weeks later. Using immunoSEQ multiplex PCR, the repertoire was profiled, and TCRdb retains in-frame clones only, with some absent. Of 110,000 to 150,000 clones detected, around four fifths appear once; the ten largest clones hold approximately 24%. This specimen was blood, taken from a patient whose treatment included radiotherapy and nephrectomy. All receptors come from a woman between 50 and 59 years old with renal cell carcinoma.

The J gene is TRBJ1-6, the V gene TRBV30, with a tentative D call TRBD1 (5 bases). The CDR3 sequence is 14 residues long. Trimming pared 2 bases from V and 9 bases from J, leaving 14 bases between. Looked up from germline, CDR1 is GTSNPN and CDR2 is SVGIG (reference sequence). The CDR3 sequence: CAWSTLAGSSPLHF. CDR3 sequence (DNA): TGTGCCTGGAGTACCTTGGCAGGGAGTTCACCCCTCCACTTT. The full variable domain, its missing parts supplied by reference TRBV30 and TRBJ1-6, is SQTIHQWPATLVQPVGSPLSLECTVEGTSNPNLYWYRQAAGRGLQLLFYSVGIGQISSEVPQNLSASRPQDRQFILSSKKLLLSDSGFYLCAWSTLAGSSPLHFGNGTRLTVT.

The rearrangement uses TRBV5-4 and TRBJ1-1; no firm D call. This CDR3 spans 13 amino acids. CDR1 and CDR2 from the germline V gene are SGHNT and YYREEE (reference sequence). The V and J ends lost 4 bases and 2 bases respectively, with 9 bases between them. As DNA, the CDR3 is TGTGCCAGCAGCCTTATCTCCAACACTGAAGCTTTCTTT. Its protein product is CASSLISNTEAFF. The full variable domain, its missing parts supplied by reference TRBV5-4 and TRBJ1-1, is ETGVTQSPTHLIKTRGQQVTLRCSSQSGHNTVSWYQQALGQGPQFIFQYYREEENGRGNFPPRFSGLQFPNYSSELNVNALELDDSALYLCASSLISNTEAFFGQGTRLTVV.

The chain uses TRBV7-2 and TRBJ1-5; no reliable D call. This CDR3 region has 15 residues. Germline V gene data show CDR1 as SGHTA and CDR2 as FQGNSA. Between the trimmed V and J ends, which lost 1 base and 6 bases, there was a span of 13 bases. The CDR3 sequence is CASSLGPPAGQPQHF. CDR3 nucleotides: TGTGCCAGCAGCTTAGGTCCCCCCGCAGGTCAGCCCCAGCATTTT.

This chain connects TRBV18 to TRBJ2-7; either TRBD1 or TRBD2 may supply D (5 bases each). CDR3 length equals 13 residues. The V gene's germline CDR1 is KGHSH and CDR2 LQKENI. The V end lost 2 bases, the J end lost 3 bases, and 8 bases lay between the germline ends. The CDR3 region is CASSPGGIYEQYF. For the CDR3, the DNA is TGTGCCAGCTCACCAGGGGGTATCTACGAGCAGTACTTC.

The chain is built from TRBV6-5 and TRBJ1-5, with a tentative D call TRBD1 (6 bases). The CDR3 runs 13 residues. V gave up 6 bases and J gave up 7 bases, with 13 bases separating them. Germline values: CDR1 MNHEY, CDR2 SVGAGI. The CDR3 nucleotides are TGTGCCAGCAGCCGGACAGTCGCCCAGCCCCAGCATTTT. Encoded protein: CASSRTVAQPQHF.

The gene calls are TRBV19 and TRBJ1-2; D perhaps matches TRBD1 (6 bases). The CDR3 is 16 amino acids. The V end was cut by 8 bases, the J end by 5 bases, with 24 bases between. Per germline, CDR1 LNHDA and CDR2 SQIVND (reference sequence). CDR3 amino acids: CASAGQGGALLYGYTF. The CDR3 region has the DNA TGTGCCAGTGCAGGCCAAGGGGGGGCGCTGCTATATGGCTACACCTTC.

V gene TRBV29-1 combines with J gene TRBJ1-4, with TRBD1 as a possible D gene (6 bases). Trimming shortened V by 4 bases and J by 9 bases, and 12 bases separated the two germline ends. The CDR3 extends over 12 amino acids. Germline V lookup: CDR1 SQVTM, CDR2 ANQGSEA. The CDR3 DNA sequence: TGCAGCGTTGGACAGGAGTCAAAAAAACTGTTTTTT. As protein: CSVGQESKKLFF.

This rearrangement joins TRBV7-2 to TRBJ1-2, with TRBD1 matching over 9 bases. CDR3 size: 15 residues. V lost 7 bases and J lost 2; bases outside the gene matches: 8. Germline CDR1 reads SGHTA; CDR2 reads FQGNSA. CDR3 DNA sequence: TGTGCCAGCACCTTGGACAGGGGAGGGAACTATGGCTACACCTTC. This encodes CASTLDRGGNYGYTF.

The chain recombines TRBV6-5 with TRBJ2-7; no definite D call. The V gene's germline CDR1 is MNHEY and CDR2 SVGAGI. V was trimmed by 7 bases and J by 0 bases, leaving 10 bases between them. There are 13 residues in the CDR3. CDR3 DNA sequence: TGTGCCAGCACCTCGGGTCTCTCCTACGAGCAGTACTTC. It yields the protein CASTSGLSYEQYF.

The chain has TRBV4-2 and TRBJ2-2, with 10 bases that match TRBD2. The CDR3 consists of 18 residues. Trimming at V came to 2 bases and at J to 1 base, leaving 7 bases not matched to a gene. The germline gives CDR1 LGHNA, CDR2 YNFKEQ. The CDR3: CASSQTYSSGGNTGELFF. The CDR3 region has the DNA TGTGCCAGCAGCCAAACCTACTCTAGCGGGGGGAACACCGGGGAGCTGTTTTTT.

The V and J genes are TRBV11-3 and TRBJ2-5; the D gene is possibly TRBD2 (6 bases). CDR3 length equals 14 residues. The V and J ends lost 0 bases and 5 bases respectively, with 10 bases between them. Germline V gives CDR1 SGHNT, CDR2 YENEEA. CDR3 protein: CASSLDFGGETQYF. The DNA of the CDR3 is TGTGCCAGCAGCTTAGATTTTGGGGGGGAGACCCAGTACTTC.

In this sample, this clone turned up a few times. The chain couples TRBV7-9 to TRBJ1-1; maybe TRBD1 (6 bases). Germline CDR1 is SEHNR and CDR2 is FQNEAQ (reference sequence). The germline V and J ends were trimmed by 9 bases and 2 bases, with 22 bases remaining between them. The CDR3 extends over 16 amino acids. The CDR3 is CARAVISGAVNTEAFF. The CDR3, as DNA: TGTGCCAGAGCCGTAATATCGGGGGCGGTCAACACTGAAGCTTTCTTT.

This clone was found once. The V call is TRBV7-2, the J call TRBJ2-1; 9 nucleotides align to TRBD2. The CDR3 consists of 14 residues. CDR1 SGHTA and CDR2 FQGNSA come from the germline V gene. V lost 9 bases and J lost 7; bases outside the gene matches: 10. CDR3 DNA: TGTGCCAGTAGGGCGGGGGGGTCATGGAATGAGCAGTTCTTC. Encoded protein: CASRAGGSWNEQFF. Drawing the rest from reference TRBV7-2 and TRBJ2-1, the complete variable domain is GAGVSQSPSNKVTEKGKDVELRCDPISGHTALYWYRQSLGQGLEFLIYFQGNSAPDKSGLPSDRFSAERTGGSVSTLTIQRTQQEDSAVYLCASRAGGSWNEQFFGPGTRLTVL.

This clone was picked up a small number of times. The chain combines TRBV15 with TRBJ1-1; D call uncertain. The CDR3 length is 17 residues. V was pared by 0 bases and J by 6 bases, with 20 bases between. Per the germline V gene, CDR1 is LNHNV and CDR2 is YYDKDF (reference sequence). The CDR3 reads CATSRDRGISFWPEAFF. CDR3 DNA sequence: TGTGCCACCAGCAGAGATCGAGGGATTTCCTTCTGGCCTGAAGCTTTCTTT.

The rearrangement uses TRBV6-5 and TRBJ2-2; D gene ambiguous. Germline CDR1 is MNHEY and CDR2 is SVGAGI. The CDR3 is 12 amino acids. V was pared by 3 bases and J by 7 bases, with 6 bases between. This CDR3 reads CASSYFGGELFF. CDR3 coding DNA: TGTGCCAGCAGTTATTTTGGCGGGGAGCTGTTTTTT.

The V gene is TRBV11-2, the J gene TRBJ2-6, with D perhaps TRBD1 (5 bases). The V end was cut by 2 bases, the J end by 0 bases, with 11 bases between. The CDR3 contains 17 residues. Germline assignment: CDR1 SGHAT and CDR2 FQNNGV. Here the CDR3 reads CASSLRQWGSGANVLTF. The CDR3 DNA sequence: TGTGCCAGCAGCTTAAGACAGTGGGGCTCTGGGGCCAACGTCCTGACTTTC.

This clone was counted between two and nine times. V is TRBV6-1 and J is TRBJ1-1; D gene ambiguous. V lost 7 bases and J lost 1, with 7 bases in between. CDR3 length: 12 residues. Germline loops: CDR1 MNHNS, CDR2 SASEGT. This CDR3 is CASTDWNTEAFF. The CDR3 DNA is TGTGCCAGCACAGACTGGAACACTGAAGCTTTCTTT.

J is TRBJ1-6 and V is TRBV11-2, with D tentatively TRBD1 (5 bases). Deletions cut 6 bases from V and 7 bases from J, with 16 bases between. This CDR3 is 15 amino acids long. Germline lookup yields CDR1 SGHAT and CDR2 FQNNGV. CDR3 region: CASRNPGARNSPLHF. CDR3 DNA: TGTGCCAGCAGGAATCCCGGGGCTAGGAATTCACCCCTCCACTTT. The full variable domain, its missing parts supplied by reference TRBV11-2 and TRBJ1-6, is EAGVAQSPRYKIIEKRQSVAFWCNPISGHATLYWYQQILGQGPKLLIQFQNNGVVDDSQLPKDRFSAERLKGVDSTLKIQPAKLEDSAVYLCASRNPGARNSPLHFGNGTRLTVT.

The chain is built from TRBV5-4 and TRBJ2-1, with TRBD1 identical over 10 bases. CDR1 is SGHNT and CDR2 is YYREEE in the germline V gene (reference sequence). The trim removed 2 bases at V and 5 bases at J, leaving 4 bases unmatched. This CDR3 has 15 amino acids. CDR3 loop: CASSLGTGVHNEQFF. CDR3 nucleotide sequence: TGTGCCAGCAGCTTAGGGACAGGGGTCCACAATGAGCAGTTCTTC.

In DNA, the CDR3 is TGTGCCAGCAGCGTAGTTTCCCTCCCCGGGGAGCTGTTTTTT. Translated, it gives CASSVVSLPGELFF. The gene calls are TRBV9 and TRBJ2-2, with D uncertain. CDR3 length: 14 residues. V gave up 0 bases and J gave up 6 bases, with 9 bases separating them. The germline V gene has CDR1 SGDLS and CDR2 YYNGEE.

This clone came up a few times. The rearrangement uses TRBV9 and TRBJ2-1; 7 bases line up with TRBD2. V lost 0 bases, J lost 9 bases, and 6 bases stayed unmatched. The CDR3 is 14 amino acids. CDR1 and CDR2 from the germline V gene are SGDLS and YYNGEE. The DNA of the CDR3 is TGTGCCAGCAGCGTAGCTACTAGCGAGGCTGAGCAGTTCTTC. It yields the protein CASSVATSEAEQFF.

This sequence joins TRBV15 and TRBJ2-2; no clear D. This CDR3 contains 16 residues. Per the germline V gene, CDR1 is LNHNV and CDR2 is YYDKDF (reference sequence). The V and J ends lost 0 bases and 7 bases respectively, with 15 bases between them. The CDR3 reads CATSRDLAGQSGELFF. CDR3 coding DNA: TGTGCCACCAGCAGAGATCTGGCAGGTCAGAGCGGGGAGCTGTTTTTT.

The V gene is TRBV12-2, the J gene TRBJ2-3; no check of the table's D call, TRBD2, against the DNA was made. TRBV12-2 is a pseudogene. The CDR3 consists of 16 residues. The CDR3 sequence: CASRLARGGCTDTQYF. The CDR3 DNA reads TGTGCAAGTCGCTTAGCCCGGGGGGGCTGCACAGATACGCAGTATTTT.

The V call is TRBV9, the J call TRBJ2-7; D is perhaps TRBD1 (6 bases). The CDR3 runs 15 residues. V was clipped by 3 bases and J by 6 bases, with 19 bases between them. Germline CDR1 SGDLS, CDR2 YYNGEE. The CDR3 DNA follows: TGTGCCAGCAGCGCCCAAGTAGGGGCAGGGGTCGAGCAGTACTTC. Its translation: CASSAQVGAGVEQYF. Full variable domain (missing parts from reference TRBV9 and TRBJ2-7): DSGVTQTPKHLITATGQRVTLRCSPRSGDLSVYWYQQSLDQGLQFLIQYYNGEERAKGNILERFSAQQFPDLHSELNLSSLELGDSALYFCASSAQVGAGVEQYFGPGTRLTVT.

The chain has TRBV7-9 and TRBJ2-5; D possibly corresponds to TRBD1 (6 bases). Trimming stripped 5 bases from V and 7 bases from J, with 14 bases between. The germline gives CDR1 SEHNR, CDR2 FQNEAQ (reference sequence). The CDR3 spans 13 residues. In DNA, the CDR3 is TGTGCCAGCAGCCTGGGACATCTCGGGACCCAGTACTTC. Its translation: CASSLGHLGTQYF.

The rearrangement joins TRBV2 to TRBJ2-7; 9 bases agree with TRBD1. The CDR3 is 15 amino acids. Germline V lookup: CDR1 SNHLY, CDR2 FYNNEI. J lost 3 bases, V lost 6 bases, and 9 bases had no gene match. CDR3 coding DNA: TGTGCCAGCAGGGACCTCGGGACAGGGCACTACGAGCAGTACTTC. It yields the protein CASRDLGTGHYEQYF.

A few counts support this clone. The V and J genes are TRBV13 and TRBJ1-1; D is unclear. This CDR3 spans 12 amino acids. V gave up 6 bases and J gave up 8 bases, with 13 bases separating them. Germline CDR1 reads PRHDT; CDR2 reads FYEKMQ (reference sequence). The CDR3: CASRYYPGEAFF. CDR3 bases: TGTGCCAGCAGGTATTACCCCGGGGAAGCTTTCTTT.

The gene calls are TRBV4-3 and TRBJ2-7; 8 bases are a match to TRBD2. Germline CDR1 is LGHNA and CDR2 is YSLEER. The CDR3 length is 15 residues. V lost 0 bases to trimming and J lost 3 bases; unmatched junction nucleotides: 4. CDR3 loop: CASSQDGGAGYEQYF. The CDR3 coding sequence is TGCGCCAGCAGCCAAGACGGGGGGGCAGGCTACGAGCAGTACTTC.

This chain connects TRBV5-6 to TRBJ2-3; TRBD2 might be the D (5 bases). Germline lookup yields CDR1 SGHDT and CDR2 YYEEEE. The CDR3 runs to 15 residues. Between the trimmed V and J ends, which lost 3 bases and 9 bases, there was a span of 20 bases. The CDR3 loop reads CASSSHPTDFETQYF. Here the CDR3 DNA reads TGTGCCAGCAGCTCCCACCCGACGGACTTTGAGACGCAGTATTTT. Full variable domain (rest looked up from reference TRBV5-6 and TRBJ2-3): DAGVTQSPTHLIKTRGQQVTLRCSPKSGHDTVSWYQQALGQGPQFIFQYYEEEERQRGNFPDRFSGHQFPNYSSELNVNALLLGDSALYLCASSSHPTDFETQYFGPGTRLTVL.

V is TRBV6-6 and J is TRBJ1-2; D gene ambiguous. CDR3 length: 13 residues. V was shortened by 2 bases and J by 6 bases, with 10 bases between the two germline ends. In germline, CDR1 is MNHNY, CDR2 SVGAGI (reference sequence). The CDR3 coding sequence is TGTGCCAGCAGTTACGTGGATACGCATGGCTACACCTTC. It specifies CASSYVDTHGYTF.